What follows are 21 T cell receptor beta chains derived from one specimen sequenced in a study of regulatory T cells in long-lasting Graves disease. Time point here: newly diagnosed GD, antithyroid drugs for less than 3 months. The TCR library was made from RNA extracted from PBMCs. TCR beta libraries were built with iRepertoire HTBI primers and Arm-PCR of CDR3 regions. TCRdb reprocessed the multiplex PCR reads with MiXCR, giving one entry per CDR3 protein. The data hold about 530,000 distinct CDR3 sequences, with 16% observed a single time. The data also belong to a second study, concerning T cells in Graves' hyperthyroidism and ophthalmopathy.

Sequenced material: peripheral blood mononuclear cells (PBMCs), taken at new diagnosis, from a patient treated with antithyroid drugs. These receptors were collected from a woman between 40 and 65 years old with Graves disease.

This sequence joins TRBV9 and TRBJ1-5, with 11 bases aligning to TRBD1. Per the germline V gene, CDR1 is SGDLS and CDR2 is YYNGEE. V shed 3 bases, J shed 0 bases, and the junction held 8 bases outside the gene matches. The CDR3 covers 18 residues. CDR3 in amino acids: CASSARVGTGGSNQPQHF. The CDR3 bases are TGTGCCAGCAGCGCCCGAGTCGGGACAGGGGGTAGCAATCAGCCCCAGCATTTT.

This clonotype was picked up many times. The rearrangement links TRBV6-1 to TRBJ2-7, with 8 bases aligning to TRBD2. CDR1 MNHNS and CDR2 SASEGT come from the germline V gene. The V and J ends lost 6 bases and 5 bases, in that order; junction bases with no gene match: 9. The CDR3 covers 14 residues. The CDR3 DNA sequence: TGTGCCAGCAGCCGTACTAGCGGTCTGAACGAGCAGTACTTC. Encoded protein: CASSRTSGLNEQYF.

The chain couples TRBV19 to TRBJ1-4; possible D gene TRBD1, 6 bases. There are 18 residues in the CDR3. Germline CDR1 and CDR2: LNHDA and SQIVND (reference sequence). V was shortened by 6 bases and J by 5 bases, with 25 bases between the two germline ends. The chain's CDR3 is CASSLGVETGFGNEKLFF. The CDR3 coding sequence is TGTGCCAGTAGCCTTGGAGTCGAGACAGGCTTTGGAAATGAAAAACTGTTTTTT. Together with reference TRBV19 and TRBJ1-4, the CDR3 gives the full variable domain: DGGITQSPKYLFRKEGQNVTLSCEQNLNHDAMYWYRQDPGQGLRLIYYSQIVNDFQKGDIAEGYSVSREKKESFPLTVTSAQKNPTAFYLCASSLGVETGFGNEKLFFGSGTQLSVL.

This clonotype turned up a few times. The CDR3 DNA reads TGTGCCAGCAGCCCCCCCCTAAGGGCCGAGGCACCCCTCCACTTT. Translating gives CASSPPLRAEAPLHF. The chain links TRBV6-2 or TRBV6-3 to TRBJ1-6; D is unresolved. Germline V gene lookup returns CDR1 MNHEY and CDR2 SVGEGT. The CDR3 loop spans 15 amino acids. With 6 bases removed from V and 11 bases from J, the gap between germline ends came to 20 bases.

This chain links TRBV2 with TRBJ1-5; no clear D gene. Trimming stripped 7 bases from V and 2 bases from J, with 15 bases between. The CDR3 has 15 residues. Germline CDR1 reads SNHLY; CDR2 reads FYNNEI. CDR3: CASMKDQSGNQPQHF. In DNA form, the CDR3 reads TGTGCCAGCATGAAGGATCAGAGCGGCAATCAGCCCCAGCATTTT.

This clonotype was picked up many times. The chain recombines TRBV4-1 with TRBJ2-7; tentative D call: TRBD1 (6 bases). Germline V gene lookup returns CDR1 MGHRA and CDR2 YSYEKL. The CDR3 sequence is 13 residues long. Trimming stripped 4 bases from V and 0 bases from J, with 7 bases between. As DNA, the CDR3 is TGCGCCAGCAGCCGGACAGTCTCCTACGAGCAGTACTTC. It codes for CASSRTVSYEQYF.

A note on this clonotype: One base away lies a much larger clone, so this may be a sequencing read error. The chain carries TRBV30 and TRBJ2-3; maybe TRBD1 (6 bases). This CDR3 has 13 amino acids. Trimming cost V 5 bases and J 1 base, with 10 bases left between them. Germline loops: CDR1 GTSNPN, CDR2 SVGIG (reference sequence). For the CDR3, the DNA is TGTGCCTGGGTGTCAGGGGGCACAGATACGCAGTATTTT. Its translation: CAWVSGGTDTQYF.

As to this clonotype: One end of the junction is discordant with germline, which a read error may explain. The rearrangement uses TRBV12-3 or TRBV12-4 and TRBJ1-2; a weak D match, TRBD1 (5 bases). The CDR3 is made up of 13 amino acids. CDR3 DNA sequence: TGTGCCACCAGTTCTGCAGGGACCTATGGCTACACCTTC. Translated: CATSSAGTYGYTF.

In this sample, this clonotype turned up many times. The V and J genes are TRBV12-3 or TRBV12-4 and TRBJ1-1; weak D call: TRBD1 (5 bases). V was cut by 0 bases and J by 3 bases, with 8 bases left in between. The CDR3 is 14 amino acids. The CDR3 bases are TGTGCCAGCAGTTTAGCGGGGGAGGACACTGAAGCTTTCTTT. The encoded protein is CASSLAGEDTEAFF.

This clonotype was recorded many times. The chain employs TRBV2 and TRBJ2-4; tentatively, D is TRBD1 or TRBD2 (5 bases each). V lost 4 bases, J lost 3 bases, and 16 bases lay in between. The CDR3 runs to 16 residues. Per germline, CDR1 SNHLY and CDR2 FYNNEI. CDR3 coding DNA: TGTGCCAGCAGTGCGGGGACCACCCCGGACAAAAACATTCAGTACTTC. The encoded protein is CASSAGTTPDKNIQYF. Filled out from reference TRBV2 and TRBJ2-4, the complete variable domain reads EPEVTQTPSHQVTQMGQEVILRCVPISNHLYFYWYRQILGQKVEFLVSFYNNEISEKSEIFDDQFSVERPDGSNFTLKIRSTKLEDSAMYFCASSAGTTPDKNIQYFGAGTRLSVL.

This clonotype was seen many times. This chain links TRBV2 with TRBJ2-4; TRBD1 aligns across 11 bases. The length of the CDR3 is 16 residues. Trimming at V came to 6 bases and at J to 6 bases, leaving 10 bases not matched to a gene. Germline CDR1 reads SNHLY; CDR2 reads FYNNEI. The CDR3 coding sequence is TGTGCCAGCAGGGCAGAAGGGACAGGGGGTGGAAACATTCAGTACTTC. This codes for CASRAEGTGGGNIQYF.

This clonotype was seen more than once but under ten times. The chain uses TRBV12-3 or TRBV12-4 and TRBJ1-5; 7 bases fit TRBD1. V lost 8 bases and J lost 3; bases outside the gene matches: 10. CDR3 length: 15 residues. In DNA, the CDR3 is TGTGCCAGCTCTTCGGGACAGTCTTTCAATCAGCCCCAGCATTTT. Residues: CASSSGQSFNQPQHF.

This clonotype has a count of ten or more. The chain combines TRBV30 with TRBJ2-5, with D perhaps TRBD2 (5 bases). Germline lookup yields CDR1 GTSNPN and CDR2 SVGIG (reference sequence). V lost 2 bases and J 1 base, leaving 8 bases between the germline ends. The CDR3 spans 13 residues. CDR3 bases: TGTGCCTGGAGTAGTGGACTCCAAGAGACCCAGTACTTC. As protein: CAWSSGLQETQYF.

This clonotype showed up just a few times. CDR3 coding DNA: TGCAGTGCCGCCTTGGGCTCCTACGAGCAGTACTTC. Translated, it gives CSAALGSYEQYF. V is TRBV20-1 and J is TRBJ2-7; D remains unclear. The V gene lost 6 bases and the J gene lost 0 bases, with 9 bases spanning the gap. This CDR3 has 12 amino acids. The germline CDR1 and CDR2 sequences are DFQATT and SNEGSKA (reference sequence).

This clonotype has more than one count but fewer than ten. The chain links TRBV2 to TRBJ1-2; no clear D gene. Germline V gene sequence: CDR1 SNHLY, CDR2 FYNNEI. The CDR3 spans 13 residues. Trimming took 2 bases from V and 8 from J, leaving 12 bases between them. CDR3 protein: CASSEFVRSGYTF. The CDR3 nucleotides read TGTGCCAGCAGTGAATTTGTCAGGAGCGGCTACACCTTC.

As regards this clonotype: One end of the junction is discordant with germline, which a read error may explain. The V call is TRBV9, the J call TRBJ2-3, with 8 positions matching TRBD1. In germline, CDR1 is SGDLS, CDR2 YYNGEE. The CDR3 consists of 14 residues. The chain's CDR3 is CASSVDRGVDTQYF. The CDR3 DNA reads TGCGCCAGCAGCGTAGACAGGGGAGTAGATACGCAGTATTTT.

This clonotype was counted many times. The rearrangement uses TRBV7-8 and TRBJ1-6, with 7 bases fitting TRBD1. The CDR3 is 16 residues long. Trimming at V came to 2 bases and at J to 6 bases, leaving 7 bases not matched to a gene. Germline V CDR1 and CDR2: SGHVS, FQNEAQ. The CDR3 nucleotides are TGTGCCAGCAGCTTAAGCAGGGGGTCTTTTAATTCACCCCTCCACTTT. Translating gives CASSLSRGSFNSPLHF.

This clonotype was recorded at least ten times. The V call is TRBV5-1, the J call TRBJ2-3, with D perhaps TRBD1 or TRBD2 (5 bases each). Germline V gene sequence: CDR1 SGHRS, CDR2 YFSETQ. Trimming shortened V by 4 bases and J by 1 base, and 16 bases separated the two germline ends. The CDR3 length is 16 residues. The CDR3 loop reads CASSAIRDARTDTQYF. CDR3 nucleotide sequence: TGCGCCAGCAGCGCAATCCGGGACGCCCGCACAGATACGCAGTATTTT.

This chain joins TRBV29-1 and TRBJ2-1; tentatively, D is TRBD2 (5 bases). V lost 7 bases and J 4 bases, leaving 8 bases between the germline ends. The CDR3 loop spans 11 amino acids. CDR1 and CDR2 from the germline V gene are SQVTM and ANQGSEA. CDR3 sequence: CSGTRYNEQFF. The DNA for the CDR3 is TGCAGCGGAACTAGATACAATGAGCAGTTCTTC.

This clonotype was counted many times. V usage is TRBV18 and J usage is TRBJ2-1; D gene ambiguous. The ends were cut back, 2 bases at V and 0 bases at J, with 11 bases in the middle. CDR1 KGHSH and CDR2 LQKENI come from the germline V gene. The CDR3 is 16 residues long. The CDR3 here is CASSPGATVSYNEQFF. The CDR3 nucleotides read TGTGCCAGCTCACCAGGTGCGACGGTCTCCTACAATGAGCAGTTCTTC.

This clonotype was seen ten or more times. The rearrangement links TRBV27 to TRBJ1-1, with 10 bases identical to TRBD1. J lost 10 bases, V lost 5 bases, and 4 bases had no gene match. Germline CDR1 reads MNHEY; CDR2 reads SMNVEV (reference sequence). The CDR3 consists of 12 residues. CDR3 sequence (DNA): TGTGCCAGCAGTCCACGGACAGGGGGAGCTTTCTTT. Protein: CASSPRTGGAFF.